This is a list of T cell receptor beta chains from one sample in a study of prognosis after radiotherapy for stage I lung cancer. TCRdb used MiXCR to reprocess the multiplex PCR reads, holding one entry per CDR3 protein. The sample holds roughly 30,000 distinct CDR3 sequences, 40% to 50% seen once. Specimen: PBMCs, collected before or after stereotactic body radiation therapy (not recorded which). The receptors come from a donor aged 50 or older with non-small cell lung cancer. Both conserved end residues are part of each CDR3. The D gene is left open where the match is weak. Expanded clones get a size class; other rows say once, few or many, or leave the size out.

v_call,clone_size,d_call,j_call,cdr3_nt,cdr3_aa
TRBV12-3/TRBV12-4,.,TRBD1,TRBJ2-7,TGTGCCAGCAGGCAGGGGGCTGCACAGGGCTACTATCAGTACTTC,CASRQGAAQGYYQYF
TRBV19,.,.,TRBJ1-2,TGTGCCAGTAGGGTTCCTGGAGTTTCCTGTGGCTACACCTTC,CASRVPGVSCGYTF
TRBV7-9,many,TRBD1,TRBJ2-3,TGTGCCAGCAGCCCGCCCTCTGGACAGGGGGGCGCAGATACGCAGTATTTT,CASSPPSGQGGADTQYF
TRBV7-2,many,TRBD2,TRBJ2-3,TGTGCCAGCAGCTTAGGTGTTGCGGGAGGGGCAGATACGCAGTATTTT,CASSLGVAGGADTQYF
TRBV2,many,.,TRBJ2-7,TGTGCCAGCAGTACTTGGACTTCCTCCGACGAGCAGTACTTC,CASSTWTSSDEQYF
TRBV9,.,.,TRBJ1-3,TGTGCCAGCAGCGGGGGTCTGGGGTCGGGTGGAAACACCATATATTTT,CASSGGLGSGGNTIYF
TRBV5-5,many,.,TRBJ1-2,TGTGCCAGCGCCCTGTCTGGGGTCGGGGGATACTATGGCTACACCTTC,CASALSGVGGYYGYTF
TRBV19,many,.,TRBJ1-2,TGTGCCAGTGAAACCCAGGGGAGTTGGGGCTACACCTTC,CASETQGSWGYTF
TRBV20-1,.,.,TRBJ1-2,TGCAGTGCTAGAGATCGTCGTGGCCCCGACCATGGCTACACCTTC,CSARDRRGPDHGYTF
TRBV28,.,.,TRBJ1-1,TGTGCCAGCCAGGACGGTAGGAGCACTGAAGCTTTCTTT,CASQDGRSTEAFF
TRBV12-3/TRBV12-4,many,.,TRBJ2-1,TGTGCCAGCAGCAAAGGACTGTACAATGAGCAGTTCTTC,CASSKGLYNEQFF
TRBV18,many,TRBD1,TRBJ1-1,TGTGCCAGCTCACCACTGATGGCAGGGGGAAAAACTGAAGCTTTCTTT,CASSPLMAGGKTEAFF
TRBV15,.,.,TRBJ1-5,TGTGCCACCAGCAGATCAGCGACCAATCAGCACCAGCATTTT,CATSRSATNQHQHF
TRBV30,once,TRBD1,TRBJ2-1,TGTGCCTGGATTGTCAGGGGGCTTTTGAATGAGCAGTTCTTC,CAWIVRGLLNEQFF
TRBV6-1,.,.,TRBJ2-5,TGTGCCAGCAGCTGGGGACTGCGCCAAGAGACCCAGTACTTC,CASSWGLRQETQYF
TRBV9,.,.,TRBJ1-5,TGTGCCAGCAGCGAGAGGTCTGGGAATCAGAACCAGCATTTT,CASSERSGNQNQHF
TRBV24-1,.,.,TRBJ2-3,TGTGCCACCAGTGATTTGGATACCGGGAGCAGCACAGATACGCAGTATTTT,CATSDLDTGSSTDTQYF
TRBV30,many,.,TRBJ2-7,TGTGCCTGGGGGGGGACCGGCTCCTACGAGCAGTACTTC,CAWGGTGSYEQYF
TRBV4-2,many,.,TRBJ1-2,TGTGCCAGCAGCCAAGCTTACGGTGGGAACTATGGCTACACCTTC,CASSQAYGGNYGYTF
TRBV7-8,.,.,TRBJ2-5,TGTGCCAGCAGCTTCACCCTCCAAGAGACCCAGTACTTC,CASSFTLQETQYF
TRBV15,many,TRBD2,TRBJ2-7,TGTGCCACCAGCAGAGTGAAGAATCTAGCGGGATCGTACGAGCAGTACTTC,CATSRVKNLAGSYEQYF
TRBV30,.,.,TRBJ1-2,TGTGCCTGGCGAAGGAAAGTAAGTGGCTACAACTTC,CAWRRKVSGYNF